This T cell receptor beta chain emerged from a study of blood T cell repertoires in COVID-19. A few counts support this clone. Methods used by the authors: Estimates of nucleated cell counts were drawn from the amplification of reference gene primers. Repertoires were generated with immunoSEQ multiplex PCR, while TCRdb's copy carries only in-frame clones and drops some. For V, J and clone size, that table is used; D and trimming come from the DNA. Of under 300,000 clones in the sample, around 89% were seen once. J lost 6 bases, V lost 5 bases, and 6 bases had no gene match. The CDR3 runs to 13 residues. CDR1 SNHLY and CDR2 FYNNEI come from the germline V gene.

V gene TRBV2 combines with J gene TRBJ1-2, with 7 bases lining up with TRBD1. The specimen was peripheral blood. This receptor was identified in a woman between 40 and 55 years old who had recovered from COVID-19. CDR3 sequence: CASSFTGENGYTF. CDR3 sequence (DNA): TGTGCCAGCAGTTTTACAGGGGAAAATGGCTACACCTTC. The entire variable domain, with the rest obtained from reference TRBV2 and TRBJ1-2, is as follows: EPEVTQTPSHQVTQMGQEVILRCVPISNHLYFYWYRQILGQKVEFLVSFYNNEISEKSEIFDDQFSVERPDGSNFTLKIRSTKLEDSAMYFCASSFTGENGYTFGSGTRLTVV.